A single sample is the source of the 10 T cell receptor beta chains below, sequenced in a study of blood T cell repertoires in COVID-19. Produced via immunoSEQ multiplex PCR; TCRdb's table is partial and in-frame only. The repertoire includes around 68,000 clones, around 82% of them detected once, and about 16% sits in the top ten. The specimen was peripheral blood. The receptors were sampled from a man aged 80 or over with active COVID-19.

Note on this clone: The junction departs from germline at one end; a sequencing error may be responsible. The gene calls are TRBV23-1 and TRBJ1-1; D gene unclear. TRBV23-1 is given ORF status, its function remaining uncertain. This CDR3 contains 14 residues. As DNA, the CDR3 is TGCGCCAGCAGTCAATTCTCCTTTCCTTCTCGAGTACGCTTT. It is translated as CASSQFSFPSRVRF.

This chain links TRBV7-9 with TRBJ2-1; 9 bases are a match to TRBD2. The V segment lost 8 bases and the J segment 7 bases; nucleotides outside the gene matches: 9. In germline, CDR1 is SEHNR, CDR2 FQNEAQ (reference sequence). The CDR3 length is 14 residues. The CDR3 DNA follows: TGTGCCAGCCAATTTAGCGGGAGACAGAATGAGCAGTTCTTC. It codes for CASQFSGRQNEQFF.

The V and J genes are TRBV19 and TRBJ2-5; D uncertain. Germline CDR1 LNHDA, CDR2 SQIVND (reference sequence). The CDR3 sequence is 13 residues long. V was cut by 6 bases and J by 1 base, with 9 bases left in between. CDR3 in amino acids: CASRLRSQETQYF. CDR3 nucleotide sequence: TGTGCCAGTAGACTCCGCTCCCAAGAGACCCAGTACTTC.

The CDR3, as DNA: TGTGCCAGCAGCCCCGGCAGGGGGGACAATGAGCAGTTCTTC. Translated: CASSPGRGDNEQFF. V and J are TRBV11-1 and TRBJ2-1; possible D gene TRBD1, 7 bases. The CDR3 is 14 amino acids. In germline, CDR1 is SGHAT, CDR2 FQDESV (reference sequence). Trimming removed 5 bases at V and 5 bases at J, with 13 bases between.

V usage is TRBV15 and J usage is TRBJ2-7; TRBD1 matches at 7 bases. The V and J ends lost 1 base and 3 bases, in that order; junction bases with no gene match: 3. Germline CDR1 is LNHNV and CDR2 is YYDKDF (reference sequence). This CDR3 has 14 amino acids. In DNA, the CDR3 is TGTGCCACCAGCAGAGTGGGACAGCTCTACGAGCAGTACTTC. Residues: CATSRVGQLYEQYF. Full variable domain (remainder filled in from reference TRBV15 and TRBJ2-7): DAMVIQNPRYQVTQFGKPVTLSCSQTLNHNVMYWYQQKSSQAPKLLFHYYDKDFNNEADTPDNFQSRRPNTSFCFLDIRSPGLGDTAMYLCATSRVGQLYEQYFGPGTRLTVT.

This clone was recorded only once. The chain uses TRBV2 and TRBJ1-2, with 7 bases fitting TRBD1. With V trimmed by 2 bases and J by 4 bases, 4 bases remained unmatched. CDR3 length: 14 residues. Germline CDR1 reads SNHLY; CDR2 reads FYNNEI. CDR3 DNA sequence: TGTGCCAGCAGTGAATTTGACAGGGCCTATGGCTACACCTTC. Translating gives CASSEFDRAYGYTF.

V usage is TRBV19 and J usage is TRBJ2-6; 10 bases map to TRBD1. The CDR3 loop spans 17 amino acids. The trim removed 4 bases at V and 4 bases at J, leaving 7 bases unmatched. Germline lookup yields CDR1 LNHDA and CDR2 SQIVND (reference sequence). CDR3 sequence: CASSTRTGGSGANVLTF. CDR3 DNA: TGTGCCAGTAGTACACGGACAGGGGGAAGCGGGGCCAACGTCCTGACTTTC.

V usage is TRBV18 and J usage is TRBJ1-1; 11 nucleotides agree with TRBD1. Unmatched junction bases numbered 3, after V lost 0 bases and J lost 3 bases. The CDR3 totals 16 residues. Germline V gives CDR1 KGHSH, CDR2 LQKENI. The CDR3 spells CASSPPGTGGYTEAFF. DNA of the CDR3: TGTGCCAGCTCACCACCCGGGACAGGGGGGTACACTGAAGCTTTCTTT.

The J gene is TRBJ1-2, the V gene TRBV7-2; D not certain. Trimming removed 2 bases at V and 3 bases at J, with 7 bases between. Germline-derived CDR1 and CDR2 are SGHTA and FQGNSA. The length of the CDR3 is 13 residues. CDR3 bases: TGTGCCAGCAGCTTATATGCGGACTATGGCTACACCTTC. Protein product: CASSLYADYGYTF.

The chain is built from TRBV3-1 (or the pseudogene TRBV3-2) and TRBJ2-2, with 7 bases matching TRBD1. Germline V gene sequence: CDR1 LGHDT, CDR2 YNNKEL (reference sequence). Germline trimming cut 0 bases from V and 2 bases from J; bases unmatched to any gene: 6. The length of the CDR3 is 17 residues. In DNA, the CDR3 is TGTGCCAGCAGCCAAGATCATAACAGGGGCAACACCGGGGAGCTGTTTTTT. Translation: CASSQDHNRGNTGELFF.